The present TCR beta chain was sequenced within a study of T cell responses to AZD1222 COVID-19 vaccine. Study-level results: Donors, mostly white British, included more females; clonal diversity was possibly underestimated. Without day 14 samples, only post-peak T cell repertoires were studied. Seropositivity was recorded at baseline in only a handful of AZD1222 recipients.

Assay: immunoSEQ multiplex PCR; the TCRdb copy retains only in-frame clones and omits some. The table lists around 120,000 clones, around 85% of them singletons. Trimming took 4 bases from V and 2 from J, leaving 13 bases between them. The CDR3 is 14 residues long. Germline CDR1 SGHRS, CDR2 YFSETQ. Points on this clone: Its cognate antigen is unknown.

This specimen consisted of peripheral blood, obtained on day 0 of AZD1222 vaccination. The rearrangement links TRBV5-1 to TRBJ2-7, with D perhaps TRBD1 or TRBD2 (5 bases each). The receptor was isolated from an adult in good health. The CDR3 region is CASSPEGTAYEQYF. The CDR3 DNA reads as TGCGCCAGCAGCCCTGAGGGGACGGCCTACGAGCAGTACTTC.